Following are 22 T cell receptor beta chains from one sample sequenced in a study of CXCR3-negative and CXCR3-positive naive CD8 T cells. Whole-study findings and limits: Against CXCR3-negative naive cells, CXCR3-positive naive cells showed more hydrophobic TRB CDR3s.

Antigens for these TCRs are unknown. UMI labels and 5' RACE were used to prepare the TRB cDNA libraries. With the 5' RACE reads reprocessed, TCRdb shows one record per CDR3 protein and no DNA. The sample's table shows some 130,000 distinct CDR3 sequences. The sequenced material came from naive CXCR3+ CD8+ T cells from blood. Subset reported: CD45RO-CCR7+CD27+CD95- naive CD8+ T cells expressing CXCR3 (TNR3+). These receptors originate from a human donor in good health. Some clones in this sample may be carry-over from other donors' samples.

This sequence joins TRBV7-9 and TRBJ1-2; TCRdb selects TRBD1, and the lack of DNA leaves this call unchecked. The CDR3 extends over 15 amino acids. Germline V CDR1 and CDR2: SEHNR, FQNEAQ (reference sequence). CDR3 amino acids: CASSFLDSPHYGYTF.

The chain employs TRBV7-6 and TRBJ2-2. CDR3 length: 14 residues. Germline-derived CDR1 and CDR2 are SGHVS and FNYEAQ. CDR3 region: CASSLYGNTGELFF.

The chain recombines TRBV20-1 with TRBJ2-7; TCRdb proposes TRBD1, but this gene call is untestable without DNA. The CDR3 covers 15 residues. Germline assignment: CDR1 DFQATT and CDR2 SNEGSKA (reference sequence). The CDR3 sequence is CSARDQRESSYEQYF.

The J gene is TRBJ2-1, the V gene TRBV5-1. Germline-derived CDR1 and CDR2 are SGHRS and YFSETQ. The CDR3 runs 15 residues. The CDR3 protein is CASSFDVSSYNEQFF. Drawing the rest from reference TRBV5-1 and TRBJ2-1, the complete variable domain is KAGVTQTPRYLIKTRGQQVTLSCSPISGHRSVSWYQQTPGQGLQFLFEYFSETQRNKGNFPGRFSGRQFSNSRSEMNVSTLELGDSALYLCASSFDVSSYNEQFFGPGTRLTVL.

The J gene is TRBJ1-2, the V gene TRBV28; TCRdb picks TRBD1, but there is no DNA to check that call. This CDR3 has 15 residues. Germline loops: CDR1 MDHEN, CDR2 SYDVKM. CDR3 in amino acids: CASSPTTGGMRGYTF.

This rearrangement joins TRBV6-5 to TRBJ2-7. Per germline, CDR1 MNHEY and CDR2 SVGAGI. The CDR3 has 13 amino acids. The CDR3 sequence: CASSYSSFYEQYF.

This chain joins TRBV20-1 and TRBJ2-1; TCRdb gives TRBD2 as the D gene, but with no DNA this cannot be confirmed. The CDR3 consists of 15 residues. CDR1 is DFQATT, CDR2 SNEGSKA, per germline (reference sequence). CDR3 sequence: CSARDARLAGPEQFF.

The chain is built from TRBV4-3 and TRBJ2-7; the D gene TCRdb calls, TRBD2, cannot be checked with no DNA. Germline V gene sequence: CDR1 LGHNA, CDR2 YSLEER. The CDR3 has 16 residues. The CDR3 is CASSQDPGTASYEQYF.

The rearrangement links TRBV7-6 to TRBJ2-5; TCRdb picks TRBD1, but there is no DNA to check that call. This CDR3 is 18 amino acids long. Germline V gene data show CDR1 as SGHVS and CDR2 as FNYEAQ. CDR3 region: CASSLPSGVSVIQETQYF.

The V gene is TRBV11-2, the J gene TRBJ2-1. This CDR3 spans 14 amino acids. The germline gives CDR1 SGHAT, CDR2 FQNNGV. The CDR3 reads CASSLHSSYNEQFF. The full variable domain, completed using reference TRBV11-2 and TRBJ2-1, is EAGVAQSPRYKIIEKRQSVAFWCNPISGHATLYWYQQILGQGPKLLIQFQNNGVVDDSQLPKDRFSAERLKGVDSTLKIQPAKLEDSAVYLCASSLHSSYNEQFFGPGTRLTVL.

The chain employs TRBV20-1 and TRBJ2-1; no DNA is available, so the TRBD1 call from TCRdb remains unchecked. This CDR3 has 14 residues. CDR1 and CDR2 from the germline V gene are DFQATT and SNEGSKA (reference sequence). The CDR3 protein is CSADRESSYNEQFF.

This chain joins TRBV7-6 and TRBJ2-6; the D gene TCRdb calls, TRBD2, cannot be checked with no DNA. The CDR3 runs to 18 residues. Germline-derived CDR1 and CDR2 are SGHVS and FNYEAQ. CDR3 in amino acids: CASSLRSAGVGGANVLTF.

CDR3 sequence: CASSSRDRDHNEQFF. This chain uses TRBV13 with TRBJ2-1; TCRdb returns TRBD1, unconfirmable since there is no DNA. The germline CDR1 and CDR2 sequences are PRHDT and FYEKMQ (reference sequence). The CDR3 has 15 amino acids.

The gene calls are TRBV6-6 and TRBJ2-7; lacking DNA, the TRBD1 call made by TCRdb goes unchecked. CDR3 length: 15 residues. CDR1 and CDR2 from the germline V gene are MNHNY and SVGAGI (reference sequence). The CDR3 protein is CASSTTGPNPYEQYF.

V is TRBV28 and J is TRBJ2-1; TCRdb selects TRBD1, and the lack of DNA leaves this call unchecked. From germline, CDR1 is MDHEN and CDR2 SYDVKM. The CDR3 consists of 14 residues. CDR3 sequence: CASSFQGISDEQFF.

The chain recombines TRBV28 with TRBJ2-7. The germline V gene has CDR1 MDHEN and CDR2 SYDVKM. The CDR3 length is 14 residues. This CDR3 reads CASSLNLETHEQYF.

The rearrangement links TRBV5-1 to TRBJ2-1; the TRBD1 assignment by TCRdb is unverifiable without DNA. The length of the CDR3 is 12 residues. Per the germline V gene, CDR1 is SGHRS and CDR2 is YFSETQ. Here the CDR3 reads CASGDPGDEQFF.

The chain joins TRBV12-3 or TRBV12-4 to TRBJ2-6; TCRdb picks TRBD1, but there is no DNA to check that call. The CDR3 is 18 residues long. CDR3: CASSFSGRGWFGANVLTF.

The CDR3 here is CASSLALGEDGYTF. V is TRBV7-9 and J is TRBJ1-2. Germline assignment: CDR1 SEHNR and CDR2 FQNEAQ (reference sequence). This CDR3 is built from 14 residues.

The chain couples TRBV29-1 to TRBJ1-5; the TCRdb D gene call, TRBD1, has no DNA to confirm it. Germline V lookup: CDR1 SQVTM, CDR2 ANQGSEA. This CDR3 is 15 amino acids long. CDR3 region: CSVEMRGGAGKPQHF. Full variable domain (remainder filled in from reference TRBV29-1 and TRBJ1-5): SAVISQKPSRDICQRGTSLTIQCQVDSQVTMMFWYRQQPGQSLTLIATANQGSEATYESGFVIDKFPISRPNLTFSTLTVSNMSPEDSSIYLCSVEMRGGAGKPQHFGDGTRLSIL.

V and J are TRBV6-6 and TRBJ1-1; the D gene TCRdb calls, TRBD1, cannot be checked with no DNA. Germline V gene data show CDR1 as MNHNY and CDR2 as SVGAGI (reference sequence). The CDR3 spans 11 residues. The CDR3 spells CAYLGGTEAFF.

CDR3 sequence: CASSFASTNYGYTF. The V call is TRBV7-9, the J call TRBJ1-2. CDR1 and CDR2 from the germline V gene are SEHNR and FQNEAQ (reference sequence). The CDR3 covers 14 residues.